The 23 T cell receptor beta chains below come from one sample, sequenced in a study of cytomegalovirus exposure and HLA in healthy donors. The PCR ran on 60 Vbeta and 13 Jbeta primers. Repertoires were generated with immunoSEQ multiplex PCR, while TCRdb's copy carries only in-frame clones and drops some. The profile shows about 150,000 clones, around 72% of them singletons. The source material was PBMCs. The receptors here all came from a woman between 40 and 55 years old in good health and CMV-seropositive.

This clone came up a few times. The chain combines TRBV5-1 with TRBJ1-5; 8 bases map to TRBD1. Germline-derived CDR1 and CDR2 are SGHRS and YFSETQ. V dropped 9 bases and J dropped 4; count of bases not matched to a gene: 9. This CDR3 has 14 residues. The CDR3 region is CATPDRGGNQPQHF. CDR3 in DNA: TGCGCCACCCCCGACAGGGGAGGAAATCAGCCCCAGCATTTT.

The CDR3: CASSQVHSTDTQYF. The CDR3 DNA reads as TGTGCCAGCAGCCAAGTTCATAGCACAGATACGCAGTATTTT. The chain links TRBV4-2 to TRBJ2-3; D ambiguous. V was pared by 1 base and J by 0 bases, with 5 bases between. Per the germline V gene, CDR1 is LGHNA and CDR2 is YNFKEQ. There are 14 residues in the CDR3.

The rearrangement joins TRBV10-3 to TRBJ1-6; TRBD1 is a possible D gene (5 bases). Germline V CDR1 and CDR2: ENHRY, SYGVKD. The CDR3 is 18 residues long. V was clipped by 2 bases and J by 4 bases, with 18 bases between them. CDR3 sequence reads: CAISEVPTESLYNSPLHF. As DNA, the CDR3 is TGTGCCATCAGTGAGGTCCCGACAGAGTCCTTATATAATTCACCCCTCCACTTT.

The chain carries TRBV2 and TRBJ1-1; 7 positions agree with TRBD1. The CDR3 length is 14 residues. CDR1 SNHLY and CDR2 FYNNEI come from the germline V gene. Trimming took 4 bases from V and 1 from J; bases not matched to a gene: 3. CDR3 DNA sequence: TGTGCCAGCAGTGTTAGACAGGGGAACACTGAAGCTTTCTTT. It yields the protein CASSVRQGNTEAFF. Together with reference TRBV2 and TRBJ1-1, the CDR3 gives the full variable domain: EPEVTQTPSHQVTQMGQEVILRCVPISNHLYFYWYRQILGQKVEFLVSFYNNEISEKSEIFDDQFSVERPDGSNFTLKIRSTKLEDSAMYFCASSVRQGNTEAFFGQGTRLTVV.

The chain has TRBV7-2 and TRBJ2-1; 7 bases line up with TRBD2. Germline values: CDR1 SGHTA, CDR2 FQGNSA. The CDR3 is 15 residues long. The ends lost 2 bases at V and 7 bases at J; junction bases unmatched: 8. CDR3 sequence (DNA): TGTGCCAGCAGCTTATACGAAAGCGGGGCGAATGAGCAGTTCTTC. Translating gives CASSLYESGANEQFF.

The CDR3 DNA reads TGTGCCAGTAGTATTCCGGACAGATTTCAGCCCCAGCATTTT. It translates to CASSIPDRFQPQHF. The rearrangement joins TRBV19 to TRBJ1-5; maybe TRBD1 (6 bases). Germline-derived CDR1 and CDR2 are LNHDA and SQIVND (reference sequence). V was shortened by 3 bases and J by 6 bases, with 12 bases between the two germline ends. This CDR3 region has 14 residues.

A single count supports this clone. This chain links TRBV2 with TRBJ2-3, with 16 bases that match TRBD2. With V trimmed by 0 bases and J by 0 bases, 3 bases remained unmatched. The length of the CDR3 is 19 residues. Germline lookup yields CDR1 SNHLY and CDR2 FYNNEI. The CDR3 DNA follows: TGTGCCAGCAGTGAAGCAACGGGACTAGCGGGGGGGAGCACAGATACGCAGTATTTT. This encodes CASSEATGLAGGSTDTQYF.

The chain joins TRBV9 to TRBJ2-3, with D maybe TRBD2 (5 bases). Deletions cut 4 bases from V and 2 bases from J, with 17 bases between. The CDR3 runs to 16 residues. Germline V lookup: CDR1 SGDLS, CDR2 YYNGEE. The CDR3 bases are TGTGCCAGCAGCCCTACGGACGGGATCTACACAGATACGCAGTATTTT. This gives the protein CASSPTDGIYTDTQYF.

The rearrangement links TRBV7-9 to TRBJ1-2, with TRBD1 matching 7 bases. CDR3 length equals 13 residues. CDR1 SEHNR and CDR2 FQNEAQ come from the germline V gene (reference sequence). J gave up 5 bases and V 11 bases, and 11 bases lay outside the gene matches. The chain's CDR3 is CAASDRIGYGYTF. The CDR3 nucleotides are TGTGCCGCCTCGGACAGGATCGGGTATGGCTACACCTTC.

This clone was picked up one time. V usage is TRBV7-2 and J usage is TRBJ1-5, with no clear D. From germline, CDR1 is SGHTA and CDR2 FQGNSA. The V end was cut by 8 bases, the J end by 5 bases, with 10 bases between. CDR3 length: 12 amino acids. This CDR3 reads CASSTNYQPQHF. The DNA of the CDR3 is TGTGCCAGCTCAACTAATTATCAGCCCCAGCATTTT.

The rearrangement uses TRBV7-3 and TRBJ2-5; 7 positions agree with TRBD2. CDR1 SGHTA and CDR2 FQGTGA come from the germline V gene. The CDR3 has 15 amino acids. With 0 bases clipped from V and 5 bases from J, the junction kept 6 bases outside the gene matches. CDR3 sequence: CASSLTGLRTETQYF. The CDR3 coding sequence is TGTGCCAGCAGCTTAACGGGACTACGAACCGAGACCCAGTACTTC.

This sequence joins TRBV7-6 and TRBJ1-3; no definite D call. V shed 5 bases and J shed 4 bases, with 12 bases lying between them. CDR3 length equals 14 residues. Germline lookup yields CDR1 SGHVS and CDR2 FNYEAQ. The chain's CDR3 is CASSATSFGNTIYF. In DNA, the CDR3 is TGTGCCAGCAGCGCGACTAGTTTCGGAAACACCATATATTTT.

This clone is labeled medium-sized. V usage is TRBV27 and J usage is TRBJ2-2; 7 bases agree with TRBD1. V lost 8 bases to trimming and J lost 3 bases; unmatched junction nucleotides: 6. CDR1 is MNHEY and CDR2 is SMNVEV in the germline V gene (reference sequence). The CDR3 is made up of 14 amino acids. As DNA, the CDR3 is TGTGCCAGCGGGGCAGGGGGTTACACCGGGGAGCTGTTTTTT. It translates to CASGAGGYTGELFF.

The rearrangement links TRBV6-1 to TRBJ1-2, with 9 bases fitting TRBD1. Germline lookup yields CDR1 MNHNS and CDR2 SASEGT. The J segment lost 3 bases and the V segment lost 5 bases, leaving 7 bases of the junction unmatched. CDR3 length: 15 residues. CDR3: CASSSPGQGHYGYTF. In DNA, the CDR3 is TGTGCCAGCAGTAGCCCGGGACAGGGTCACTATGGCTACACCTTC.

The CDR3, as DNA: TGTGCCAGCAGCCCCCCGAGGGCACAGCTTTTATTTTCCTACGAGCAGTACTTC. It codes for CASSPPRAQLLFSYEQYF. V is TRBV7-9 and J is TRBJ2-7; tentative D call: TRBD2 (5 bases). CDR1 and CDR2 (germline): SEHNR, FQNEAQ (reference sequence). The V gene lost 5 bases and the J gene lost 1 base, with 24 bases spanning the gap. The CDR3 is made up of 18 amino acids.

V is TRBV9 and J is TRBJ1-1, with D possibly being TRBD1 (5 bases). Germline V lookup: CDR1 SGDLS, CDR2 YYNGEE. The CDR3 runs to 15 residues. The ends were cut back, 4 bases at V and 3 bases at J, with 16 bases in the middle. The CDR3 loop is CASSPHGGGDTEAFF. In nucleotides, the CDR3 is TGTGCCAGCAGCCCCCACGGGGGTGGGGACACTGAAGCTTTCTTT.

The table lists this clone with a few counts. This chain connects TRBV6-6 to TRBJ2-7; the match to TRBD1 covers 7 bases. This CDR3 is built from 14 residues. CDR1 is MNHNY, CDR2 SVGAGI, per germline (reference sequence). Losses at the gene ends were 0 bases for V and 4 bases for J; bases not matched to a gene: 3. The DNA for the CDR3 is TGTGCCAGCAGTTACTCGGGACAGACTTACGAGCAGTACTTC. This sequence encodes CASSYSGQTYEQYF.

V and J are TRBV29-1 and TRBJ1-4; 7 positions agree with TRBD1. The CDR3 is made up of 14 amino acids. Losses at the gene ends were 2 bases for V and 7 bases for J; bases not matched to a gene: 7. Per germline, CDR1 SQVTM and CDR2 ANQGSEA. CDR3 amino acids: CSVELWDSGEKLFF. The CDR3 DNA is TGCAGCGTTGAACTTTGGGACAGCGGTGAAAAACTGTTTTTT. The full variable domain, with the rest looked up from reference TRBV29-1 and TRBJ1-4, is SAVISQKPSRDICQRGTSLTIQCQVDSQVTMMFWYRQQPGQSLTLIATANQGSEATYESGFVIDKFPISRPNLTFSTLTVSNMSPEDSSIYLCSVELWDSGEKLFFGSGTQLSVL.

There are a few counts of this clone. The V gene is TRBV14, the J gene TRBJ1-1; D may be TRBD1 (5 bases). The CDR3 is 16 residues long. The germline V gene has CDR1 SGHDN and CDR2 FVKESK. With 0 bases removed from V and 0 bases from J, the gap between germline ends came to 11 bases. Here the CDR3 DNA reads TGTGCCAGCAGCCAAGAAGGCAGGGTTTTGAACACTGAAGCTTTCTTT. This gives the protein CASSQEGRVLNTEAFF.

This rearrangement joins TRBV5-1 to TRBJ1-3; D remains ambiguous. This CDR3 is 14 amino acids long. V gave up 1 base and J gave up 0 bases, with 5 bases separating them. Germline CDR1 is SGHRS and CDR2 is YFSETQ. The CDR3 region is CASSLYTSGNTIYF. Written as DNA, the CDR3 is TGCGCCAGCAGCTTGTACACCTCTGGAAACACCATATATTTT.

The CDR3 DNA is TGTGCCAGCAGCTGGCGGACAGGGGAAACCGGGGAGCTGTTTTTT. It specifies CASSWRTGETGELFF. The chain combines TRBV7-2 with TRBJ2-2, with 9 bases aligning to TRBD1. This CDR3 contains 15 residues. V lost 4 bases to trimming and J lost 5 bases; unmatched junction nucleotides: 5. Germline CDR1 reads SGHTA; CDR2 reads FQGNSA. The variable domain in full, completed from reference TRBV7-2 and TRBJ2-2, reads GAGVSQSPSNKVTEKGKDVELRCDPISGHTALYWYRQSLGQGLEFLIYFQGNSAPDKSGLPSDRFSAERTGGSVSTLTIQRTQQEDSAVYLCASSWRTGETGELFFGEGSRLTVL.

The chain carries TRBV6-1 and TRBJ2-6; D may be TRBD1 (5 bases). Trimming shortened V by 2 bases and J by 2 bases, and 7 bases separated the two germline ends. The CDR3 is 15 amino acids. CDR1 is MNHNS, CDR2 SASEGT, per germline. The CDR3 coding sequence is TGTGCCAGCAGTGAACAGGGTACTGGGGCCAACGTCCTGACTTTC. This codes for CASSEQGTGANVLTF.

The chain is built from TRBV6-5 and TRBJ1-1; D ambiguous. Between the trimmed V and J ends, which lost 6 bases and 1 base, there was a span of 12 bases. CDR3 length equals 14 residues. Germline CDR1 is MNHEY and CDR2 is SVGAGI. CDR3 DNA: TGTGCCAGCAGCCTGTCAACGGGGAACACTGAAGCTTTCTTT. This encodes CASSLSTGNTEAFF.